Reported below is one T cell receptor beta chain. This record comes from a study of blood T cell repertoires in COVID-19. The wider study: T cells, B-cell-depleted T cells, or PBMCs provided the cDNA or gDNA that served as material.

V was clipped by 2 bases and J by 2 bases; unmatched bases: 6. Germline lookup yields CDR1 SGHTA and CDR2 FQGNSA. CDR3 size: 17 residues. The table came from immunoSEQ multiplex PCR; TCRdb's copy has only in-frame clones and leaves some out. Among roughly 200,000 clones, approximately 83% were seen once, and the ten largest hold 3% to 3.5%. The clonotype originates from a man aged 60 to 69 with acute or convalescent COVID-19. Specimen: peripheral blood. The chain recombines TRBV7-2 with TRBJ2-3; TRBD2 aligns across 11 bases. CDR3 in amino acids: CASSLTRLAGSTDTQYF. Here the CDR3 DNA reads TGTGCCAGCAGCTTAACTCGACTAGCGGGGTCCACAGATACGCAGTATTTT.